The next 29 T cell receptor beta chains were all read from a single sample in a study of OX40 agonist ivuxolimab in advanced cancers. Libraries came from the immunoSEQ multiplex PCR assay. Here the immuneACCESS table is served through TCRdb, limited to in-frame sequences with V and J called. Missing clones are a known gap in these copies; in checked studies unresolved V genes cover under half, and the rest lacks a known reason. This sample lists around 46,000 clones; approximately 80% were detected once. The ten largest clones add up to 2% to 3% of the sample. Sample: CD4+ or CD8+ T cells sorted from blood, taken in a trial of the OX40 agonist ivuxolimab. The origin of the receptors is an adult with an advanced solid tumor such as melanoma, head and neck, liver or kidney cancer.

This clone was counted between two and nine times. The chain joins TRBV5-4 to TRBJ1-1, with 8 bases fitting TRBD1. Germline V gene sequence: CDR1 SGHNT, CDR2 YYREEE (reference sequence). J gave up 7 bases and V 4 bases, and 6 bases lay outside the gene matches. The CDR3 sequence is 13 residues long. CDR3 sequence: CASSATGGGEAFF. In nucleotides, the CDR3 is TGTGCCAGCAGCGCCACAGGGGGAGGTGAAGCTTTCTTT.

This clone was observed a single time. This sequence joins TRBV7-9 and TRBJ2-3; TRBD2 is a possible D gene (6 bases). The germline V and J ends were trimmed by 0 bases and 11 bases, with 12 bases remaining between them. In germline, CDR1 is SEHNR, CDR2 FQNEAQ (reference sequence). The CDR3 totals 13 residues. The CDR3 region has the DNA TGTGCCAGCAGCTTAGCCCAGCCCGGGAGGCAGTATTTT. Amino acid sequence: CASSLAQPGRQYF.

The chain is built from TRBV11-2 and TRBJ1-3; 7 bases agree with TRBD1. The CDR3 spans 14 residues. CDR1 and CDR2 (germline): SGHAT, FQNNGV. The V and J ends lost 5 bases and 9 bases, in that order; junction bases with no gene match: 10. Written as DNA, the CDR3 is TGTGCCAGCAGCCAGATACAGGGGATTAGCACCATATATTTT. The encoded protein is CASSQIQGISTIYF. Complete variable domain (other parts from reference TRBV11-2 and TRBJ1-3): EAGVAQSPRYKIIEKRQSVAFWCNPISGHATLYWYQQILGQGPKLLIQFQNNGVVDDSQLPKDRFSAERLKGVDSTLKIQPAKLEDSAVYLCASSQIQGISTIYFGEGSWLTVV.

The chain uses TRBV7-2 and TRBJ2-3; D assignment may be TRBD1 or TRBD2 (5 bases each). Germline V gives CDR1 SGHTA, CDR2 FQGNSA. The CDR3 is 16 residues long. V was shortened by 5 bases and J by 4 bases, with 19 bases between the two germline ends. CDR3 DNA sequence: TGTGCCAGCAGCCTGTGGACTCCCACGGGGCCAGATACGCAGTATTTT. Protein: CASSLWTPTGPDTQYF. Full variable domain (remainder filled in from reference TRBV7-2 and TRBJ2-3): GAGVSQSPSNKVTEKGKDVELRCDPISGHTALYWYRQSLGQGLEFLIYFQGNSAPDKSGLPSDRFSAERTGGSVSTLTIQRTQQEDSAVYLCASSLWTPTGPDTQYFGPGTRLTVL.

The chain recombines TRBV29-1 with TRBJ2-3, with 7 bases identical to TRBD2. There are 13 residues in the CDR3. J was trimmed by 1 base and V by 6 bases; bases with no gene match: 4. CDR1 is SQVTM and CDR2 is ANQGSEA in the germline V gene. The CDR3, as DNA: TGCAGCGTGAAGCGGGACGGCACAGATACGCAGTATTTT. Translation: CSVKRDGTDTQYF.

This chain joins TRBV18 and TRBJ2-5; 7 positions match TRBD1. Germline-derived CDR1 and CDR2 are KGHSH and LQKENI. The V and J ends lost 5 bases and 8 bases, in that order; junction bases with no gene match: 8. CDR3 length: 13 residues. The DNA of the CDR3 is TGTGCCAGCTCAGACGACAGGGATGGCACCCAGTACTTC. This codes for CASSDDRDGTQYF.

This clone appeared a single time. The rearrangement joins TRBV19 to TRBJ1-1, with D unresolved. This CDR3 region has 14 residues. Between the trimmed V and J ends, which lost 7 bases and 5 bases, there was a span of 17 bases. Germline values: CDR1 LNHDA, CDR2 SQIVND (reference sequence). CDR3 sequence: CASNLSLRRTEAFF. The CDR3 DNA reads TGTGCCAGTAACCTCAGCCTCCGACGGACTGAAGCTTTCTTT.

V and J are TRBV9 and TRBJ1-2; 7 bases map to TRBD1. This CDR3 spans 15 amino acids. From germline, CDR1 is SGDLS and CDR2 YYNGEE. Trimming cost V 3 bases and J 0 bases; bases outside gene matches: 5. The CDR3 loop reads CASSARTGSNYGYTF. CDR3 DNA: TGTGCCAGCAGCGCGAGGACAGGTTCTAACTATGGCTACACCTTC.

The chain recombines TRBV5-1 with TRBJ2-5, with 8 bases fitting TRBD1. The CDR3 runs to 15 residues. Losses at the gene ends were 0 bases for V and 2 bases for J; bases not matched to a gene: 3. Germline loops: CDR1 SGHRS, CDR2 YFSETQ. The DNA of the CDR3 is TGCGCCAGCAGCTTGGGCCGGACAGGGCAAGAGACCCAGTACTTC. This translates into CASSLGRTGQETQYF. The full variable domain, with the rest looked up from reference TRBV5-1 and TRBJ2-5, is KAGVTQTPRYLIKTRGQQVTLSCSPISGHRSVSWYQQTPGQGLQFLFEYFSETQRNKGNFPGRFSGRQFSNSRSEMNVSTLELGDSALYLCASSLGRTGQETQYFGPGTRLLVL.

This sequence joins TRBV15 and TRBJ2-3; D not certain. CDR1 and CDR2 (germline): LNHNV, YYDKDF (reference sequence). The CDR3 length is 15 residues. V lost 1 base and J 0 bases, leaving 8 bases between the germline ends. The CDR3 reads CATSRAQRSTDTQYF. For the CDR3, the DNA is TGTGCCACCAGCAGAGCCCAGAGAAGCACAGATACGCAGTATTTT.

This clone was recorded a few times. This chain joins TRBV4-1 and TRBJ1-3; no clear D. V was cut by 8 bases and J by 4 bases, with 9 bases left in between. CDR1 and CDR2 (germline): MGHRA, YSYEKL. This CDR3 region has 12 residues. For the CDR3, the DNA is TGCGCCAGCCTTGATTGGGGAAACACCATATATTTT. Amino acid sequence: CASLDWGNTIYF.

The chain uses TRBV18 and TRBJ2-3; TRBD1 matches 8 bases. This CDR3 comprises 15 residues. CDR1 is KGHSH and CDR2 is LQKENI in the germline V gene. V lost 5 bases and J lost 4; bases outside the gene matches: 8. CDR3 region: CASSARTGPPDTQYF. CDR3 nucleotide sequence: TGTGCCAGCTCAGCCCGGACAGGGCCCCCAGATACGCAGTATTTT.

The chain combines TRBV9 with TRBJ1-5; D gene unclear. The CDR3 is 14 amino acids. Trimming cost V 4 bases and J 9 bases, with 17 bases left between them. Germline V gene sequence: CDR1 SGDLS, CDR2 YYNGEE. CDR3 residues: CASSPRTDVGPQHF. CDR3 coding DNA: TGTGCCAGCAGCCCGCGGACTGACGTGGGGCCCCAGCATTTT.

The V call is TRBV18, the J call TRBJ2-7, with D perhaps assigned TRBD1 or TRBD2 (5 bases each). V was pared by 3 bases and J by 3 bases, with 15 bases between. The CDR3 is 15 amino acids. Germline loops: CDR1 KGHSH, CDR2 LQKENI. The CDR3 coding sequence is TGTGCCAGCTCACCGCCTATGAGGGGCGGCTACGAGCAGTACTTC. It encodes CASSPPMRGGYEQYF.

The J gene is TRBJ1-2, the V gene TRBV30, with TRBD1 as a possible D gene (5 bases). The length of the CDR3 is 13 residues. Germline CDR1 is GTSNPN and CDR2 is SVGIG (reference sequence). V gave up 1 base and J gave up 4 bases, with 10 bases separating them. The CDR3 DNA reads TGTGCCTGGAGTGCAGGGTACGGCTATGGCTACACCTTC. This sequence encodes CAWSAGYGYGYTF.

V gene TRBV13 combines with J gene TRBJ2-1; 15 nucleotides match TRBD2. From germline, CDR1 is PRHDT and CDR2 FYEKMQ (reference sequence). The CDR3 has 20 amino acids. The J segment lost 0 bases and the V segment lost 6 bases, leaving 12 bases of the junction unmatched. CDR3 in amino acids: CASRRYSRTSGRGSYNEQFF. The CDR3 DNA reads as TGTGCCAGCAGACGTTACTCTCGGACTAGCGGGAGGGGCTCCTACAATGAGCAGTTCTTC.

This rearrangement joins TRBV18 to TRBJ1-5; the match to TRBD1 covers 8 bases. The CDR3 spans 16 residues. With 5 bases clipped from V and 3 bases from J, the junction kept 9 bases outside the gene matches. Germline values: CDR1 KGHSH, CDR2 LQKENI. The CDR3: CASSEQTGANNQPQHF. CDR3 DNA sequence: TGTGCCAGCTCAGAGCAGACAGGGGCAAACAATCAGCCCCAGCATTTT.

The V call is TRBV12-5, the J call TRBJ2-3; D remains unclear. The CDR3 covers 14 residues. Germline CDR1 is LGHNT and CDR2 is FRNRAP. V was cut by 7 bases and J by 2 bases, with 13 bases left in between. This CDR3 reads CASAGFENTDTQYF. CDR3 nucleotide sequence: TGTGCTAGTGCCGGCTTCGAAAACACAGATACGCAGTATTTT.

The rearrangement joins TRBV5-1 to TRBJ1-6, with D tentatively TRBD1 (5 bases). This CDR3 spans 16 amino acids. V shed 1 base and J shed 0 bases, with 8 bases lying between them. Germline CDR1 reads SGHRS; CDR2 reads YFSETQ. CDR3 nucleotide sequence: TGCGCCAGCAGCTTGTGGGGGGACTCCTATAATTCACCCCTCCACTTT. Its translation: CASSLWGDSYNSPLHF.

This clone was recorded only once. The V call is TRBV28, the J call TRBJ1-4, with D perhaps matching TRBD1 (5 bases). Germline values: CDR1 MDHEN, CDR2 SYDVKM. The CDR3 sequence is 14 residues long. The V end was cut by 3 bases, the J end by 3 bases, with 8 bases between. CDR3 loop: CASSFGGANEKLFF. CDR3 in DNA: TGTGCCAGCAGTTTTGGGGGTGCTAATGAAAAACTGTTTTTT.

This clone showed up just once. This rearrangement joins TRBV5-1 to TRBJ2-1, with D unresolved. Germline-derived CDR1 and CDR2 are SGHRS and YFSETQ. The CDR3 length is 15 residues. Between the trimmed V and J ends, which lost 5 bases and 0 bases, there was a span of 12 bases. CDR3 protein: CASSYTVSSYNEQFF. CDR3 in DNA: TGCGCCAGCAGTTATACAGTTAGCTCCTACAATGAGCAGTTCTTC. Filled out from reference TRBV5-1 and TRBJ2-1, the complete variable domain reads KAGVTQTPRYLIKTRGQQVTLSCSPISGHRSVSWYQQTPGQGLQFLFEYFSETQRNKGNFPGRFSGRQFSNSRSEMNVSTLELGDSALYLCASSYTVSSYNEQFFGPGTRLTVL.

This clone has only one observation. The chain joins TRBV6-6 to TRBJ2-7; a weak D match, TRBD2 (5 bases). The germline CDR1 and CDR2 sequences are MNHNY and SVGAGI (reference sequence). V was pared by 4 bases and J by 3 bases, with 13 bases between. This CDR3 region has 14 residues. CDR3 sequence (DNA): TGTGCCAGCAGTTCGGCTAGCAGCGACTACGAGCAGTACTTC. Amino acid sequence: CASSSASSDYEQYF.

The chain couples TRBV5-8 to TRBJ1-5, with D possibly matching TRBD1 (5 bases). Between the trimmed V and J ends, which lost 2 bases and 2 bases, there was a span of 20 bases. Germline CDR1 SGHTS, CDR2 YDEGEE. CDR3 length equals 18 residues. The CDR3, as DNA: TGTGCCAGCAGCTTTTGGGGACCGGCCCCAGGAGGCAATCAGCCCCAGCATTTT. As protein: CASSFWGPAPGGNQPQHF.

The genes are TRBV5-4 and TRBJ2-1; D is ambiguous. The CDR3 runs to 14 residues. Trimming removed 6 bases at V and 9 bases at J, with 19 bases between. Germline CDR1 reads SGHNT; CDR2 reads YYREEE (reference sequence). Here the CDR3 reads CASTLGGQRREQFF. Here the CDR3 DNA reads TGTGCCAGCACCCTAGGTGGTCAGAGGCGTGAGCAGTTCTTC.

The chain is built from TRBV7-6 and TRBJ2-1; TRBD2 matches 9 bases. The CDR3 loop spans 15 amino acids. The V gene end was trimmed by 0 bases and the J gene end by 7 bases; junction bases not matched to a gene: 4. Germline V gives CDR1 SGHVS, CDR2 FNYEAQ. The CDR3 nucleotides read TGTGCCAGCAGCTTAGCTAGCGGGAGCGAAAATGAGCAGTTCTTC. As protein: CASSLASGSENEQFF.

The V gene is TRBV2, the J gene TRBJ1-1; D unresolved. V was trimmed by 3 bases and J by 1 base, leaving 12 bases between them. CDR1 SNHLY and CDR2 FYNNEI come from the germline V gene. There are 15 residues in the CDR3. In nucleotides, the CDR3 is TGTGCCAGCAGTGATGAGGGAGGGTGGAACACTGAAGCTTTCTTT. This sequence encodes CASSDEGGWNTEAFF.

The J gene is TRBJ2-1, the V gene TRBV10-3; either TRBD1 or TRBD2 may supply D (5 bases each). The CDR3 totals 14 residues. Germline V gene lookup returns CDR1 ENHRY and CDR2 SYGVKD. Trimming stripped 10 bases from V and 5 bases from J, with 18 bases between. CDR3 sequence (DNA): TGTGCCAGCAATACCGGGACCGTTAACAATGAGCAGTTCTTC. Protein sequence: CASNTGTVNNEQFF.

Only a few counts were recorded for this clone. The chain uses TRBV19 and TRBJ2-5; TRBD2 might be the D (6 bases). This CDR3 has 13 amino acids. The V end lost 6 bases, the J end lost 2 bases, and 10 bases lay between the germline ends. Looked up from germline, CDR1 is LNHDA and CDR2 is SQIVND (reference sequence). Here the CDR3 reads CASSGAGQETQYF. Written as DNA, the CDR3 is TGTGCCAGTAGCGGGGCGGGACAAGAGACCCAGTACTTC.

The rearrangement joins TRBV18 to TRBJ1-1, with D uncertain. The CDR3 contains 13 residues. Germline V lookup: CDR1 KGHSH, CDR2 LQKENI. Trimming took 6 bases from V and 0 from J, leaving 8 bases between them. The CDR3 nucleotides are TGTGCCAGCTCTTACGGGATGAACACTGAAGCTTTCTTT. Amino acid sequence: CASSYGMNTEAFF.